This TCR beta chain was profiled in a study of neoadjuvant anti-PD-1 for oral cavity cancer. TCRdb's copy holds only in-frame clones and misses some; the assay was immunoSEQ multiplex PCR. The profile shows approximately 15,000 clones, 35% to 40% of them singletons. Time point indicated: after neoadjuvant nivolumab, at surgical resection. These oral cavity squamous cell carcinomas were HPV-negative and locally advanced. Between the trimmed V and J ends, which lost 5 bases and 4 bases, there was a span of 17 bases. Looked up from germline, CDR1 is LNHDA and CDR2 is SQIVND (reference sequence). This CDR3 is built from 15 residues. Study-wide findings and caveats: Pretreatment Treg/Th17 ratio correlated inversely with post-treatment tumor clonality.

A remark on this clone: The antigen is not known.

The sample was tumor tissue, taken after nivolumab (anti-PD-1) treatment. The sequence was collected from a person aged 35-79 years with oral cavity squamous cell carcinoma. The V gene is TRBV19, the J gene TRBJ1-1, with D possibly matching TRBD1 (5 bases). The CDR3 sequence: CASSPTATGSTEAFF. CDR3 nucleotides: TGTGCCAGTAGTCCAACCGCCACAGGATCCACTGAAGCTTTCTTT.